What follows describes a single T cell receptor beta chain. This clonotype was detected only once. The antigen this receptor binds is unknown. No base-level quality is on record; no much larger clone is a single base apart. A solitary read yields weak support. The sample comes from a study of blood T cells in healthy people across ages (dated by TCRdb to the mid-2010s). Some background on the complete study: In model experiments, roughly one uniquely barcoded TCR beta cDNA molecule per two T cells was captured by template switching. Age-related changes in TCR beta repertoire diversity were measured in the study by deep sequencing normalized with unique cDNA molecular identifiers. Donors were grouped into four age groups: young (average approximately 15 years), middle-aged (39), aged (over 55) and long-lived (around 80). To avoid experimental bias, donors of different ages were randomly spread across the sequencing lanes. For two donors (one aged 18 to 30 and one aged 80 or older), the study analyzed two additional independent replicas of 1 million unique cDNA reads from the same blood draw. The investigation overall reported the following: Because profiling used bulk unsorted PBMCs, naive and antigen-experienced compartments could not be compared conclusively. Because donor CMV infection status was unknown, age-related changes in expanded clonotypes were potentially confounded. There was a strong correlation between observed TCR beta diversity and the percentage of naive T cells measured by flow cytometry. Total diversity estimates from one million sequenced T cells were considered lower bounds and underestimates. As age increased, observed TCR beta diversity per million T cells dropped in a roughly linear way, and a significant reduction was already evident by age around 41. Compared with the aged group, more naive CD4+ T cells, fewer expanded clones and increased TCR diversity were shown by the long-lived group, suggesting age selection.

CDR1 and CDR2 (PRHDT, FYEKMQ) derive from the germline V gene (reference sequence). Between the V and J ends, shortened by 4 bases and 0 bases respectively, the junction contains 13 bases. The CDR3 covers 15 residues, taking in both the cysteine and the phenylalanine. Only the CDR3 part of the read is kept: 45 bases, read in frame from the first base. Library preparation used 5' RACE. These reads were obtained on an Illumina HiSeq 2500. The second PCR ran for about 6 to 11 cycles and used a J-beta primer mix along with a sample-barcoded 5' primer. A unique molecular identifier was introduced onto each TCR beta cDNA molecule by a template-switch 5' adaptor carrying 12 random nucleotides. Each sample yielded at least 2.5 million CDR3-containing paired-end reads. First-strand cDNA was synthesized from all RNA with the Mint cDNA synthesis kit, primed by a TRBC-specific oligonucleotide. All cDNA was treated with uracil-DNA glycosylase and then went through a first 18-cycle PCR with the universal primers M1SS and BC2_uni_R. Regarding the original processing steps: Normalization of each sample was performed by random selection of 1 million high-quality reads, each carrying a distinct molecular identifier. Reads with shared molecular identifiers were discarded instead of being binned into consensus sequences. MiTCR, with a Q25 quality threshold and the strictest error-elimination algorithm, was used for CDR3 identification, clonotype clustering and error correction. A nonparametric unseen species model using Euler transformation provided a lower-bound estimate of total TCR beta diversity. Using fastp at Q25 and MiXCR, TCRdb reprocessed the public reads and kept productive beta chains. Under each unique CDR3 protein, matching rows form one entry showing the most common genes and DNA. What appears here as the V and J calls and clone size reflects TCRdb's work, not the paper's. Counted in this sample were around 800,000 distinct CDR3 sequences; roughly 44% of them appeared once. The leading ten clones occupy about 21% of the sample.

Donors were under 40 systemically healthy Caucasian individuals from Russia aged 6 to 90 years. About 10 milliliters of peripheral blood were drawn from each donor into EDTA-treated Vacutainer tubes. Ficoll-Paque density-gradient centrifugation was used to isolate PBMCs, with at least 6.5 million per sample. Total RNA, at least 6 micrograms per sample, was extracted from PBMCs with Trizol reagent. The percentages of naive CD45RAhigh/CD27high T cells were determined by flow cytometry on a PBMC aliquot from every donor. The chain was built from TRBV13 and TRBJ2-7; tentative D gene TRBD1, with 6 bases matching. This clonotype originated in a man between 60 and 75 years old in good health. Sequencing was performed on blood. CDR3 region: CASSSAYRDSYEQYF. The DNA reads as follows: TGTGCCAGCAGCTCCGCATACAGGGACTCCTACGAGCAGTACTTC.